This TCR beta chain comes out of a study of shared clonotypes between healthy human individuals. CD45RO-negative, CCR7-selected cells formed the naive CD8 fraction, which excluded terminally differentiated effector memory CD45RA+ cells. Evenly divided among several immunoSEQ plates was the genomic DNA of each subset. Clones were read by immunoSEQ multiplex PCR, and TCRdb kept only the in-frame ones, dropping some. The sample lists around 2,000,000 clones; roughly 91% were seen once. This clone was picked up a small number of times. The antigen is unknown. The CDR3 contains 13 residues. Between the trimmed V and J ends, which lost 6 bases and 3 bases, there was a span of 11 bases. The germline CDR1 and CDR2 sequences are SGHAT and FQNNGV. Findings of the study overall: Larger estimated richness was generally seen in naive subsets than in memory subsets. Depth of sequencing was expected to influence donor clonotype sharing.

Sequenced input: naive CD8+ T cells from PBMCs. The receptor comes from a man aged 18 to 30 in good health. Some clones in this sample may be carry-over from other donors' samples. J is TRBJ1-1 and V is TRBV11-2; tentatively, D is TRBD1 (6 bases). This chain's CDR3 is CASRGRGDTEAFF. CDR3 nucleotide sequence: TGTGCCAGCAGAGGGAGGGGGGACACTGAAGCTTTCTTT.